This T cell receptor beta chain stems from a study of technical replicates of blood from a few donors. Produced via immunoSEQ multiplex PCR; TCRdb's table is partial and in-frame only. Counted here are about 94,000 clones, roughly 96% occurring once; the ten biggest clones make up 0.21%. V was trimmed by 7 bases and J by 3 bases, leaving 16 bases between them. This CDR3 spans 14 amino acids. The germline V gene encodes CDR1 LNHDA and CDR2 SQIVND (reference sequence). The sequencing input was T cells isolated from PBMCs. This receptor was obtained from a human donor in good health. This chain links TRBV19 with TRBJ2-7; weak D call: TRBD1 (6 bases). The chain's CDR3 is CASMGVGDNYEQYF. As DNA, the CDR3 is TGTGCCAGTATGGGTGTTGGGGACAACTACGAGCAGTACTTC.